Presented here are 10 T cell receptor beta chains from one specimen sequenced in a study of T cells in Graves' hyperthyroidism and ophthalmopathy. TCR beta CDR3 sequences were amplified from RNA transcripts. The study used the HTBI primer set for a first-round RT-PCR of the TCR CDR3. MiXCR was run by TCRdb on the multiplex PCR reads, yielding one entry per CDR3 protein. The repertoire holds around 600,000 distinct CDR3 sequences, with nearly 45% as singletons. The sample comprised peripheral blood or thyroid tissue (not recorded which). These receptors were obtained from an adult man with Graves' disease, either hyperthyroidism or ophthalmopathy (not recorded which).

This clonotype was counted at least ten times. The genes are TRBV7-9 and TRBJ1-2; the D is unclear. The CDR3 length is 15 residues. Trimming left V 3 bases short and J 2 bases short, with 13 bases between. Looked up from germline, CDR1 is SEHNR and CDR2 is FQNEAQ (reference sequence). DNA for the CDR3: TGTGCCAGCAGCTTGACCGGGATCCAGAACTATGGCTACACCTTC. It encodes CASSLTGIQNYGYTF.

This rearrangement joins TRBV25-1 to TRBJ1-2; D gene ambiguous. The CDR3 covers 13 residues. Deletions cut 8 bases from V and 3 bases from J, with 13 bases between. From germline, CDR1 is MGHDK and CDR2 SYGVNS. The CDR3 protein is CASVTGWDYGYTF. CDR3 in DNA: TGTGCCAGCGTTACGGGTTGGGACTATGGCTACACCTTC.

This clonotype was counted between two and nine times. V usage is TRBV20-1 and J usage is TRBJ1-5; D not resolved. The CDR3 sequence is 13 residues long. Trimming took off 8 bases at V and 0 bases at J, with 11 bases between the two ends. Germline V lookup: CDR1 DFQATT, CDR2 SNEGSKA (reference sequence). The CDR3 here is CSWRRDSNQPQHF. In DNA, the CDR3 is TGCAGTTGGAGGCGGGATAGCAATCAGCCCCAGCATTTT.

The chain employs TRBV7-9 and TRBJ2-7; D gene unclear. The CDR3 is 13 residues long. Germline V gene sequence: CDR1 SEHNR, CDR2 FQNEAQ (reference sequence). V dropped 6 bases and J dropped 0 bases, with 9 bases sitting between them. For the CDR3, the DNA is TGTGCCAGCAGTGCCCGAAACTCCTACGAGCAGTACTTC. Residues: CASSARNSYEQYF.

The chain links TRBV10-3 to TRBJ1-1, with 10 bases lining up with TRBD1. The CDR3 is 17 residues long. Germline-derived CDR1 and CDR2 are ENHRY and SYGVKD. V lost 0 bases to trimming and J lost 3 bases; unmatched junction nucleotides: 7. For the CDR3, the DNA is TGTGCCATCAGTGAGTCGTTTGGGACAGGGGTTCACACTGAAGCTTTCTTT. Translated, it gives CAISESFGTGVHTEAFF.

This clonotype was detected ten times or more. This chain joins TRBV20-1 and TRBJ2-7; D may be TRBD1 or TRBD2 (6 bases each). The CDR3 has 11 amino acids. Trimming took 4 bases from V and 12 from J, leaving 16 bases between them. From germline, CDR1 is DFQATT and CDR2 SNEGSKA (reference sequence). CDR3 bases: TGCAGTGCTACCGCCCCAGGGGAGGCGTACTTC. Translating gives CSATAPGEAYF.

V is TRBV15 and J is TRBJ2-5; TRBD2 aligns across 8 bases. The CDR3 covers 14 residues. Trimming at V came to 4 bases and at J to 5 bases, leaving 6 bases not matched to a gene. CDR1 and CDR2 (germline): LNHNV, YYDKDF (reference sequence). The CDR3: CATSNREGLETQYF. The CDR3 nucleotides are TGTGCCACCAGCAACCGGGAGGGGCTTGAGACCCAGTACTTC.

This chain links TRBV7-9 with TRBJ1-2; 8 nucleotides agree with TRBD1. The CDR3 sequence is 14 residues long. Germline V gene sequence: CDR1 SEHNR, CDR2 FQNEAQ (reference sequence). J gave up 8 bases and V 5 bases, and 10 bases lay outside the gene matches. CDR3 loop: CASSQWTGPGGYTF. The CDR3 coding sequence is TGTGCCAGCAGCCAATGGACAGGGCCCGGAGGCTACACCTTC.

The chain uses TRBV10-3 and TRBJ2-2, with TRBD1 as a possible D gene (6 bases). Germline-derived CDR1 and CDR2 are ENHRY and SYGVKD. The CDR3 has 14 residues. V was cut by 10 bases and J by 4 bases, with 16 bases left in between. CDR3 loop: CATTWDTSTGELFF. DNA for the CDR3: TGTGCCACCACGTGGGACACATCCACCGGGGAGCTGTTTTTT.

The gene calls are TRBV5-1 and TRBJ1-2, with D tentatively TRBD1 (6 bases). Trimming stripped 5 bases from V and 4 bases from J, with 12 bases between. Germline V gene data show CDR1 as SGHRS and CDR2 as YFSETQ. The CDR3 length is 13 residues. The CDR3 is CASRLDRSYGYTF. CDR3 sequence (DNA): TGCGCCAGCAGACTAGACAGGAGCTATGGCTACACCTTC.